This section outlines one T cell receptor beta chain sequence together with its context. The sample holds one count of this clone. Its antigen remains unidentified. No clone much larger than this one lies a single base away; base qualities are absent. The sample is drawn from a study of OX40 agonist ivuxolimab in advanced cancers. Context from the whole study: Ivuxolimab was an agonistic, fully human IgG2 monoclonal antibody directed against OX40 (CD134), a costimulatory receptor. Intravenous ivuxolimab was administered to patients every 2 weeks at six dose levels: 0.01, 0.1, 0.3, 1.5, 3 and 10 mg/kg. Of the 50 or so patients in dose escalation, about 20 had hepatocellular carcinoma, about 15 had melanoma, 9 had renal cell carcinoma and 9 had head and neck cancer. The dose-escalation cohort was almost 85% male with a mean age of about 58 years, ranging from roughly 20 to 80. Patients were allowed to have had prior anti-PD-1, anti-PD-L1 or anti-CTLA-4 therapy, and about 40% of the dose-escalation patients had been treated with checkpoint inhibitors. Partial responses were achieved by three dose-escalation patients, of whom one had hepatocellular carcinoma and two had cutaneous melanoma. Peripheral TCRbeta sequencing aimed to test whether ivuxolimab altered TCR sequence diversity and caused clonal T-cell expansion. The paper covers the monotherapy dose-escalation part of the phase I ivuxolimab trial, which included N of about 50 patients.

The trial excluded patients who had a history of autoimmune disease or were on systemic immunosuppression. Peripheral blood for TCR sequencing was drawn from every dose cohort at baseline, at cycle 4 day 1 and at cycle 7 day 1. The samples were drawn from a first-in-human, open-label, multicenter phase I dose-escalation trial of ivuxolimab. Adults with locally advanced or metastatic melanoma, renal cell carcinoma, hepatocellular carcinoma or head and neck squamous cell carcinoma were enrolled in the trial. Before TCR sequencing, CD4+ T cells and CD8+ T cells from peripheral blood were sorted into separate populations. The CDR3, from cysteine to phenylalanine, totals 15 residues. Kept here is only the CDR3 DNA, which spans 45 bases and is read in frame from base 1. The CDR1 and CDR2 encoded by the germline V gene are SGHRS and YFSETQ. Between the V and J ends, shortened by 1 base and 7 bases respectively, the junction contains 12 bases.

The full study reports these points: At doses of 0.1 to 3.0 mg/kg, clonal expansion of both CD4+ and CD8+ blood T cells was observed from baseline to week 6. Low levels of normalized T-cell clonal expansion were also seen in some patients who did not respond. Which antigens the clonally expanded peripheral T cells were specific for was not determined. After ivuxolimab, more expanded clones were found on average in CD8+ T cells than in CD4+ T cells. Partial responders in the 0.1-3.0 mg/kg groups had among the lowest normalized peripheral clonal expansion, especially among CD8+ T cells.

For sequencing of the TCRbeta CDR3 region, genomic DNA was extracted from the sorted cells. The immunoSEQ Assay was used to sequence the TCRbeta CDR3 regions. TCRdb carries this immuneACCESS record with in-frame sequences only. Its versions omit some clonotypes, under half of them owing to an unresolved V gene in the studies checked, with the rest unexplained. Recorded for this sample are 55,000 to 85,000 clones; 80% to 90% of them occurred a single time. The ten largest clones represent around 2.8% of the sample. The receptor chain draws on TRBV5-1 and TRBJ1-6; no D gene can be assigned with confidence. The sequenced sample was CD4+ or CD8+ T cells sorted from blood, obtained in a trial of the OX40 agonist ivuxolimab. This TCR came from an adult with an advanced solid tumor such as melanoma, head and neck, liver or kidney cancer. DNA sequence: TGCGCCAGCAGCTTGCAACACGCCTCCAATTCACCCCTCCACTTT. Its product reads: CASSLQHASNSPLHF.